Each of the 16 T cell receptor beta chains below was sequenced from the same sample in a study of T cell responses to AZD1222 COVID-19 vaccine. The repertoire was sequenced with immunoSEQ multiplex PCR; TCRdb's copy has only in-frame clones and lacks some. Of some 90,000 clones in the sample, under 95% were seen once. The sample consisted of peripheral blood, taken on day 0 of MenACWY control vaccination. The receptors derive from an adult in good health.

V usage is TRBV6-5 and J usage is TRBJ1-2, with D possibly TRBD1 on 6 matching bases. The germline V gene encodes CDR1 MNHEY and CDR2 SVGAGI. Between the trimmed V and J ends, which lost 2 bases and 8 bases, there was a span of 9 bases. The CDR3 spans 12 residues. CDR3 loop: CASSYTGNGYTF. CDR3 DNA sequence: TGTGCCAGCAGTTACACAGGGAACGGCTACACCTTC.

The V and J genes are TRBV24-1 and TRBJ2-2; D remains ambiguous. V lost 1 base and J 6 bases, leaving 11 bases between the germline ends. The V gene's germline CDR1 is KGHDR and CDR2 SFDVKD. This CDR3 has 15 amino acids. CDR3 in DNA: TGTGCCACCAGTGATTTCGGCAGTGGCGCCGGGGAGCTGTTTTTT. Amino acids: CATSDFGSGAGELFF.

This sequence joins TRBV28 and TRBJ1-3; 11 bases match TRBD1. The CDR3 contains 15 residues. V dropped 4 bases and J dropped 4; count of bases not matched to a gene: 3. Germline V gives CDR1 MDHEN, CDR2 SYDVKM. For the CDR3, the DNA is TGTGCCAGCAGTTCGGACAGGGGGCGCGGAAACACCATATATTTT. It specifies CASSSDRGRGNTIYF.

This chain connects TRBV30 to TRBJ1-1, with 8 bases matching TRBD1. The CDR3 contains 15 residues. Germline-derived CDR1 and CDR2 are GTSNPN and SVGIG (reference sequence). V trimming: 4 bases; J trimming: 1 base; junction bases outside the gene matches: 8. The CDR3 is CAWILPDRGNTEAFF. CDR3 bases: TGTGCCTGGATCCTACCCGACAGGGGGAACACTGAAGCTTTCTTT.

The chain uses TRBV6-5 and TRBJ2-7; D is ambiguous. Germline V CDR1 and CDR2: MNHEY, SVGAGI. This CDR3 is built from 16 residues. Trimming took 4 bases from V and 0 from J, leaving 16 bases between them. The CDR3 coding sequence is TGTGCCAGCAGTTCCGTCCCAGGTGAAAACTCCTACGAGCAGTACTTC. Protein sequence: CASSSVPGENSYEQYF.

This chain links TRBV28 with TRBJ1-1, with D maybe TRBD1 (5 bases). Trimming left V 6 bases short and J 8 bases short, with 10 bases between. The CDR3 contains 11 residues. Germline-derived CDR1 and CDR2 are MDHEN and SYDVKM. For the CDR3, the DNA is TGTGCCAGCAGATTACGGGACGAAGCTTTCTTT. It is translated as CASRLRDEAFF.

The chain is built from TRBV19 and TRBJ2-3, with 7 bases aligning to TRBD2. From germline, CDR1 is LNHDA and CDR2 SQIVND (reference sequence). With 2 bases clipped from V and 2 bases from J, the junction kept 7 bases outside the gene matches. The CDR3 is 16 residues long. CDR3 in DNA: TGTGCCAGTAGTATAACGGCTAGCGGCAACACAGATACGCAGTATTTT. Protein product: CASSITASGNTDTQYF.

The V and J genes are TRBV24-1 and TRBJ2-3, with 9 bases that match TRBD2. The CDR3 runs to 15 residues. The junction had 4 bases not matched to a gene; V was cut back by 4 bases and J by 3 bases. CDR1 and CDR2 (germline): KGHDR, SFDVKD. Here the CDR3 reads CATSDRREGTDTQYF. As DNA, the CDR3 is TGTGCCACCAGTGACCGGCGGGAGGGGACAGATACGCAGTATTTT.

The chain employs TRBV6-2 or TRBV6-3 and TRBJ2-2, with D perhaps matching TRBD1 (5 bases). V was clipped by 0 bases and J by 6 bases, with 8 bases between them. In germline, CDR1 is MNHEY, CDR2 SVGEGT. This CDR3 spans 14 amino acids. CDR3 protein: CASSYSGRAGELFF. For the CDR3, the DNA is TGTGCCAGCAGTTACTCCGGCAGGGCCGGGGAGCTGTTTTTT.

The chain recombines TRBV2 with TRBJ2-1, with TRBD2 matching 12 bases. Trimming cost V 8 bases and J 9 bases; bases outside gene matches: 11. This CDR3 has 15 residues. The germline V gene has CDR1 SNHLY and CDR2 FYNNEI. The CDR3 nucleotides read TGTGCCAGCGGCCAACTAGCGGGAGGTATCGGTGAGCAGTTCTTC. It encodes CASGQLAGGIGEQFF.

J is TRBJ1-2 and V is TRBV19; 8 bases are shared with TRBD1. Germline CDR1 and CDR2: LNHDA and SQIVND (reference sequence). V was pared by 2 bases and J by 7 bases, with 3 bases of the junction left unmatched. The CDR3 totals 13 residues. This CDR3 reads CASSIQGALGYTF. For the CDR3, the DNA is TGTGCCAGTAGTATACAGGGGGCTCTTGGCTACACCTTC. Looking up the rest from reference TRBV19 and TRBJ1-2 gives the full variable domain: DGGITQSPKYLFRKEGQNVTLSCEQNLNHDAMYWYRQDPGQGLRLIYYSQIVNDFQKGDIAEGYSVSREKKESFPLTVTSAQKNPTAFYLCASSIQGALGYTFGSGTRLTVV.

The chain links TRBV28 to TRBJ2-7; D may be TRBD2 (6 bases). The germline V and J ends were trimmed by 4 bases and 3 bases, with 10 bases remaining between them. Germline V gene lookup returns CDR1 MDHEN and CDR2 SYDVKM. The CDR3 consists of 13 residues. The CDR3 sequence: CASSSGTYYEQYF. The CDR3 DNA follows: TGTGCCAGCAGTTCCGGGACTTACTACGAGCAGTACTTC.

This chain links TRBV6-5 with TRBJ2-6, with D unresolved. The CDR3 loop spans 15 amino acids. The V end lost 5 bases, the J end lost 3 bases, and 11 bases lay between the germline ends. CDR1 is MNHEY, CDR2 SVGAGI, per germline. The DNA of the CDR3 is TGTGCCAGCAGTCCACACAGATTTGGGGCCAACGTCCTGACTTTC. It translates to CASSPHRFGANVLTF.

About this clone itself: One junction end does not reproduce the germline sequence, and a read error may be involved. The CDR3 DNA is TGTGCCAGCAGCGGGAAAAGGCTAAAAGCCAAGGGCGAATTT. This codes for CASSGKRLKAKGEF. The V call is TRBV7-9, the J call TRBJ1-1; D remains unclear. CDR1 SEHNR and CDR2 FQNEAQ come from the germline V gene (reference sequence). The CDR3 length is 14 residues.

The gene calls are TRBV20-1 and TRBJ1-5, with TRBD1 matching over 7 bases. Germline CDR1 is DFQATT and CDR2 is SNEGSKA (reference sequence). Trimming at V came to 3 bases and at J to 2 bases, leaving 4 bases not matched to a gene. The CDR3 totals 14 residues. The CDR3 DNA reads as TGCAGTGCTAGTAAGGGGGCAGGCAATCAGCCCCAGCATTTT. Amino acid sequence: CSASKGAGNQPQHF.

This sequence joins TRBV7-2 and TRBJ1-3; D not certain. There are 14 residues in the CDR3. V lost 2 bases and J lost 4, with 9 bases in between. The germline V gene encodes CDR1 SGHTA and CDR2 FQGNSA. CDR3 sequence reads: CASSLRGNGNTIYF. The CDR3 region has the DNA TGTGCCAGCAGCTTAAGAGGGAACGGAAACACCATATATTTT. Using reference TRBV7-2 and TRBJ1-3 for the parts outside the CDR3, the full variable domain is GAGVSQSPSNKVTEKGKDVELRCDPISGHTALYWYRQSLGQGLEFLIYFQGNSAPDKSGLPSDRFSAERTGGSVSTLTIQRTQQEDSAVYLCASSLRGNGNTIYFGEGSWLTVV.